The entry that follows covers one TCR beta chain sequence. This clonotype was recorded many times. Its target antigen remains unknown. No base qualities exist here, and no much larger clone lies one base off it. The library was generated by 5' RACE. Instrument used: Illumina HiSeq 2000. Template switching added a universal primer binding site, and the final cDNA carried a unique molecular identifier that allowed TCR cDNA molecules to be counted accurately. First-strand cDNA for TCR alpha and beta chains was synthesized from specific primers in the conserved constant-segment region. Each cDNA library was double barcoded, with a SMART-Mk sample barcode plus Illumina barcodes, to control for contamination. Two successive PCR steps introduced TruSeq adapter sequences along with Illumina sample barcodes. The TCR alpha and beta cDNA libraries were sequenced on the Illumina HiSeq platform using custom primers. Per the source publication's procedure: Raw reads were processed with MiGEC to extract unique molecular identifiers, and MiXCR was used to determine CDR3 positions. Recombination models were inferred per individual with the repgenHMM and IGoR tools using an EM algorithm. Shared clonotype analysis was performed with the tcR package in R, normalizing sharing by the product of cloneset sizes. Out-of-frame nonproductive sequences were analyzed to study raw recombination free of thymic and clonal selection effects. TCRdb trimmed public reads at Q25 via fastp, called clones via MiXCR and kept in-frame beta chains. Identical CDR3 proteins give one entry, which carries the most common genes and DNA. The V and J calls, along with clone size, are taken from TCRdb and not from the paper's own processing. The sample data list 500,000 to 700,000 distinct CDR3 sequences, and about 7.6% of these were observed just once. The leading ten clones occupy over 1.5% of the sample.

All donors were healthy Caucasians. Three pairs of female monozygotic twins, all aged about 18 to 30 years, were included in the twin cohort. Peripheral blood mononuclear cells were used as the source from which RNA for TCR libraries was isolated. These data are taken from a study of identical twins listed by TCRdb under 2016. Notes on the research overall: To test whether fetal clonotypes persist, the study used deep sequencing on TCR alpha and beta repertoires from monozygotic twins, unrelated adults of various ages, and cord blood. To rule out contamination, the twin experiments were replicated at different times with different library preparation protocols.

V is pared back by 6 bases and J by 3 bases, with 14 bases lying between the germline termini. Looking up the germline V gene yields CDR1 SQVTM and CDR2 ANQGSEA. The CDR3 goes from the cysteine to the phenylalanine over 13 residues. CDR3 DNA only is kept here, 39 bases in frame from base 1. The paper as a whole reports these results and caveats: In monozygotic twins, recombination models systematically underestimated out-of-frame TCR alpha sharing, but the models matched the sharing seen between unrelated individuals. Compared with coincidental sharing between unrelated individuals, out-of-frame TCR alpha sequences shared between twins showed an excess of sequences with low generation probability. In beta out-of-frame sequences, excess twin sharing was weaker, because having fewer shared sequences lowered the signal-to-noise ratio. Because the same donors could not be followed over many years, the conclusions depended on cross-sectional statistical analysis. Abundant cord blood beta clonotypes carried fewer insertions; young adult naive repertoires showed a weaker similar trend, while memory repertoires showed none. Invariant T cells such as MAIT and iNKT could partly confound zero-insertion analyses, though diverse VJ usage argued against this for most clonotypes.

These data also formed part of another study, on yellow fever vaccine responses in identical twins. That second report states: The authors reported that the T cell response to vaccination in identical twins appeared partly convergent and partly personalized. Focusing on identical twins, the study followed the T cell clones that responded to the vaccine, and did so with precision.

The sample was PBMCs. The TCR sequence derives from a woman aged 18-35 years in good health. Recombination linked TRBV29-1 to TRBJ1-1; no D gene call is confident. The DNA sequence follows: TGCAGCGTGTCGGATGCGTCGGACACTGAAGCTTTCTTT. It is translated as CSVSDASDTEAFF.